The sequence of this TCR beta chain was determined in a study of shared clonotypes between healthy human individuals. The V and J ends lost 3 bases and 5 bases, in that order; junction bases with no gene match: 7. The CDR3 loop spans 16 amino acids. CDR1 is SGHRS and CDR2 is YFSETQ in the germline V gene. Only in-frame clones appear in the TCRdb table, and some are missing; sequencing was by immunoSEQ multiplex PCR. The data show about 1 million clones, about 70% seen once. The rearrangement joins TRBV5-1 to TRBJ2-5, with TRBD2 identical over 13 bases. This receptor was identified in a man between 18 and 29 years old in good health. Sample: memory CD4+ T cells sorted from blood. Subset of the sample: CD45RA-negative fraction. CDR3 loop: CASSSLTSGRSETQYF. Written as DNA, the CDR3 is TGCGCCAGCAGCTCCCTGACTAGCGGGAGGAGCGAGACCCAGTACTTC.